Below are 5 T cell receptor beta chains sequenced from a single sample in a study of T-cell reconstitution after alpha-beta-depleted transplantation in children. Unique molecular identifiers were built into the TCRbeta library. MiXCR was run by TCRdb on the PCR reads, yielding one entry per CDR3 protein. The table records over 85,000 distinct CDR3 sequences, under 9% of them present only once. The sample here was PBMCs, taken before TCRalphabeta/CD19-depleted stem cell transplant. The receptor set was obtained from a boy aged 2 to 10 with acute lymphoblastic leukemia, due to receive a stem cell transplant.

The chain has TRBV7-8 and TRBJ2-2; tentative D call: TRBD1 (6 bases). Germline lookup yields CDR1 SGHVS and CDR2 FQNEAQ. Trimming left V 2 bases short and J 7 bases short, with 11 bases between. This CDR3 comprises 14 residues. CDR3 amino acids: CASSLPGAGGELFF. The CDR3 DNA sequence: TGTGCCAGCAGCTTACCAGGGGCCGGCGGGGAGCTGTTTTTT.

The chain carries TRBV6-4 and TRBJ1-2, with a weak D call TRBD1 (6 bases). There are 17 residues in the CDR3. Trimming removed 0 bases at V and 4 bases at J, with 18 bases between. Germline V CDR1 and CDR2: MRHNA, SNTAGT. CDR3 sequence reads: CASSDSLGGASPYGYTF. In nucleotides, the CDR3 is TGTGCCAGCAGTGACTCCCTAGGGGGGGCCTCACCCTATGGCTACACCTTC.

This clonotype was recorded at least ten times. The rearrangement joins TRBV11-2 to TRBJ2-1; TRBD2 matches at 11 bases. The CDR3 sequence is 14 residues long. The germline gives CDR1 SGHAT, CDR2 FQNNGV. V dropped 4 bases and J dropped 7; count of bases not matched to a gene: 3. CDR3 in DNA: TGTGCCAGCAGCTCTAGCGGGGGGTGGAATGAGCAGTTCTTC. Amino acid sequence: CASSSSGGWNEQFF.

At least ten counts were recorded for this clonotype. The chain is built from TRBV3-1 and TRBJ2-1; the match to TRBD2 covers 9 bases. V lost 0 bases and J lost 7; bases outside the gene matches: 7. In germline, CDR1 is LGHDT, CDR2 YNNKEL (reference sequence). The length of the CDR3 is 16 residues. This CDR3 is CASSQEWTSALNEQFF. Here the CDR3 DNA reads TGTGCCAGCAGCCAAGAGTGGACTAGCGCCTTAAATGAGCAGTTCTTC.

This clonotype came up many times. V is TRBV9 and J is TRBJ2-7, with D possibly being TRBD2 (6 bases). V lost 4 bases and J 0 bases, leaving 14 bases between the germline ends. The CDR3 contains 15 residues. Germline V gene data show CDR1 as SGDLS and CDR2 as YYNGEE. Here the CDR3 reads CASSRGTSSSYEQYF. In DNA, the CDR3 is TGTGCCAGCAGCAGAGGGACTTCTAGCTCCTACGAGCAGTACTTC.